This record looks at one T cell receptor (beta chain) sequence and its context. Antigen specificity is unknown. Every sample yielded at least 6.5 million isolated PBMCs. Each sample provided at least 5.5 micrograms of extracted total RNA. Next came a second PCR, run for roughly 6 to 11 cycles, which used a sample-barcoded 5' primer along with a J-beta primer mix. Researchers report that a template-switch adaptor with 12 random nucleotides tagged each cDNA molecule. One entry per CDR3 protein results from TCRdb running MiXCR on the 5' RACE reads. Of under 1,100,000 distinct CDR3 sequences listed, under 30% are singletons. This record belongs to a study of blood T cells in healthy people across ages. Overall study findings and caveats: What prevented conclusive comparison of naive and antigen-experienced cells was that PBMCs were unsorted.

The CDR3 extends over 13 amino acids. Trimming pared 7 bases from V and 4 bases from J, leaving 11 bases between. This sample was shared with a second study, whose subject was T cells of mothers and their children.

The J gene is TRBJ1-5, the V gene TRBV12-3 or TRBV12-4; the D is unclear. Source material: blood. The clonotype comes from a girl aged 2 to 10 in good health. The CDR3 sequence: CASKLWENQPQHF. The CDR3 DNA reads TGTGCCAGCAAATTATGGGAGAATCAGCCCCAGCATTTT.